This paragraph reports one T cell receptor (beta chain). Its cognate antigen is unknown. Trimming removed 8 bases from V and 0 bases from J; junction bases left unmatched: 7. CDR1 is MNHEY, CDR2 SMNVEV, per germline (reference sequence). CDR3 length: 16 residues. This sample is drawn from a study of Tregs in tolerant kidney transplant recipients. Background on the study: The nonmyeloablative bone marrow transplants came from related graft donors, with transient mixed chimerism. General observations from the study: Findings come from small patient numbers and require larger validation. The most relevant donor-specific Treg TCRbeta repertoire apparently came from expansion with activated donor B cells.

Unstimulated Tregs (CD4+CD25+CD127-) and CD4+CD25- non-Tregs were sorted from PBMCs. Using immunoSEQ multiplex PCR, the repertoire was profiled, and TCRdb retains in-frame clones only, with some absent. The sample carries tens of thousands of clones, roughly 89% recorded once. The sequenced sample was CD4+ T cells from blood, obtained before the transplant. The chain is built from TRBV27 and TRBJ2-1, with TRBD2 matching 10 bases. The TCR was taken from a human donor who received a combined kidney and bone marrow transplant. Here the CDR3 reads CASHGASGSSYNEQFF. CDR3 bases: TGTGCCAGCCATGGGGCTAGCGGGAGCTCCTACAATGAGCAGTTCTTC.